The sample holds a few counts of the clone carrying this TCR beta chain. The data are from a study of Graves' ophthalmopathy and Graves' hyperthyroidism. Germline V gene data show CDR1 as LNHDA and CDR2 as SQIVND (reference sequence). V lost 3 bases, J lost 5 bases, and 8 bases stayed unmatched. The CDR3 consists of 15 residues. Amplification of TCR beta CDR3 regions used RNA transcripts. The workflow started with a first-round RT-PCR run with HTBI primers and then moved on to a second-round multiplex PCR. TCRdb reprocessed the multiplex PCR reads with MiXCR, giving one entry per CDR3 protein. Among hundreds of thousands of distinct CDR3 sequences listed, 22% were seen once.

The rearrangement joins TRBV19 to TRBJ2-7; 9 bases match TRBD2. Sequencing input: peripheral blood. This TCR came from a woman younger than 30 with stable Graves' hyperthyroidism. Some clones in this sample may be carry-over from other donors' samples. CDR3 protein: CASSIVASGIDEQYF. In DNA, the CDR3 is TGTGCCAGTAGTATTGTCGCTAGCGGGATCGACGAGCAGTACTTC.